These T cell receptor beta chains were read from a single sample in a study of blood T cell repertoires in COVID-19. Generated by immunoSEQ multiplex PCR, the TCRdb table keeps only in-frame clones and is missing some. The sample yields about 110,000 clones, 65% to 80% seen once. Source material: peripheral blood. Every receptor here comes from a woman aged 55-75 years with acute or convalescent COVID-19. Each CDR3 is given with its conserved first and last residue. Each record gives: clone size, J gene, D gene, V gene, CDR3 DNA, CDR3 protein. D genes are given only for firm matches. Clone size appears in some rows only: once, few, many, or a class for an expanded clone.

abundance: -; j_gene: TRBJ2-7; d_gene: -; v_gene: TRBV28; CDR3nt: TGTGCCAGCAGTTTGGGCGGACAGTCATACGAGCAGTACTTC; CDR3aa: CASSLGGQSYEQYF
abundance: -; j_gene: TRBJ1-5; d_gene: -; v_gene: TRBV18; CDR3nt: TGTGCCAGCTCGTCCCGGGATAGAGATCAGCCCCAGCATTTT; CDR3aa: CASSSRDRDQPQHF
abundance: -; j_gene: TRBJ1-2; d_gene: -; v_gene: TRBV5-6; CDR3nt: TGTGCCAGCAGCTTGGGGGGGCTGGTCTATGGCTACACCTTC; CDR3aa: CASSLGGLVYGYTF
abundance: -; j_gene: TRBJ1-4; d_gene: -; v_gene: TRBV9; CDR3nt: TGTGCCAGCAGCGAGGGCGGGCAGAGTGAAAAACTGTTTTTT; CDR3aa: CASSEGGQSEKLFF
abundance: many; j_gene: TRBJ1-2; d_gene: -; v_gene: TRBV29-1; CDR3nt: TGCAGCGTTGCAGACAGTAACTATGGCTACACCTTC; CDR3aa: CSVADSNYGYTF
abundance: -; j_gene: TRBJ1-1; d_gene: -; v_gene: TRBV19; CDR3nt: TGTGCCAGTAGTATACTACAGGGCGGGAACACTGAAGCTTTCTTT; CDR3aa: CASSILQGGNTEAFF
abundance: once; j_gene: TRBJ2-2; d_gene: -; v_gene: TRBV11-2; CDR3nt: TGTGCCAGCAGCCGCGGGACTCTAGCTTTTGGCGGGGAGCTGTTTTTT; CDR3aa: CASSRGTLAFGGELFF
abundance: -; j_gene: TRBJ1-5; d_gene: -; v_gene: TRBV7-8; CDR3nt: TGTGCCAGCAGCTTAGGGGGGGGGCATCAGCCCCAGCATTTT; CDR3aa: CASSLGGGHQPQHF
abundance: few; j_gene: TRBJ2-3; d_gene: TRBD2; v_gene: TRBV6-1; CDR3nt: TGTGCCAGCAGTGAAGTTGGCGGGGGGGCCACAGATACGCAGTATTTT; CDR3aa: CASSEVGGGATDTQYF
abundance: -; j_gene: TRBJ1-6; d_gene: -; v_gene: TRBV5-1; CDR3nt: TGCGCCAGCAGCTCGATAGTCCCGGGACAAATCTCCTATAATTCACCCCTCCACTTT; CDR3aa: CASSSIVPGQISYNSPLHF
abundance: -; j_gene: TRBJ1-6; d_gene: TRBD1; v_gene: TRBV7-9; CDR3nt: TGTGCCAGCGCCCCGGGACAGCATAATTCACCCCTCCACTTT; CDR3aa: CASAPGQHNSPLHF
abundance: -; j_gene: TRBJ2-3; d_gene: TRBD2; v_gene: TRBV7-2; CDR3nt: TGTGCCAGCAGCGTACGGCGGGGAGGGGGCACAGATACGCAGTATTTT; CDR3aa: CASSVRRGGGTDTQYF
abundance: -; j_gene: TRBJ1-2; d_gene: -; v_gene: TRBV7-2; CDR3nt: TGTGCCAGCAGCTTAGCAACACACTATGGCTACACCTTC; CDR3aa: CASSLATHYGYTF
abundance: -; j_gene: TRBJ2-4; d_gene: -; v_gene: TRBV12-3/TRBV12-4; CDR3nt: TGTGCCAGCAGTTTAGTATCCGGAAACATTCAGTACTTC; CDR3aa: CASSLVSGNIQYF
abundance: few; j_gene: TRBJ2-2; d_gene: TRBD1; v_gene: TRBV19; CDR3nt: TGTGCCAGTAGTAGGGGGACAGGGACCACCGGGGAGCTGTTTTTT; CDR3aa: CASSRGTGTTGELFF
abundance: once; j_gene: TRBJ1-4; d_gene: -; v_gene: TRBV5-1; CDR3nt: TGCGCCAGCAGCTTGGGGGCAGTTTCAACTAATGAAAAACTGTTTTTT; CDR3aa: CASSLGAVSTNEKLFF
abundance: -; j_gene: TRBJ1-2; d_gene: -; v_gene: TRBV5-1; CDR3nt: TGCGCCAGCAAGGGGTGGGCAACACCTTATGGCTACACCTTC; CDR3aa: CASKGWATPYGYTF
abundance: -; j_gene: TRBJ2-5; d_gene: -; v_gene: TRBV12-3/TRBV12-4; CDR3nt: TGTGCCAGCATACTTACGGGGGAAGAGACCCAGTACTTC; CDR3aa: CASILTGEETQYF
abundance: few; j_gene: TRBJ1-3; d_gene: -; v_gene: TRBV25-1; CDR3nt: TGTGCCAGCAGTGCCAGGGAGGGGGGAGCTGGAAACACCATATATTTT; CDR3aa: CASSAREGGAGNTIYF
abundance: -; j_gene: TRBJ2-2; d_gene: TRBD2; v_gene: TRBV2; CDR3nt: TGTGCCAGCAGCCCCCAGCGGGGGGGCCCCGGGGAGCTGTTTTTT; CDR3aa: CASSPQRGGPGELFF
abundance: -; j_gene: TRBJ2-1; d_gene: -; v_gene: TRBV25-1; CDR3nt: TGTGCCAGCACCCAGGGGTCCTACAATGAGCAGTTCTTC; CDR3aa: CASTQGSYNEQFF
abundance: -; j_gene: TRBJ2-2; d_gene: -; v_gene: TRBV5-1; CDR3nt: TGCGCCAGCAGCTTGGATGGAGGGGGCGTCACCGGGGAGCTGTTTTTT; CDR3aa: CASSLDGGGVTGELFF
abundance: once; j_gene: TRBJ2-5; d_gene: -; v_gene: TRBV30; CDR3nt: TGTGCCTGGAGTAGATCAGGGGTCGAGACCCAGTACTTC; CDR3aa: CAWSRSGVETQYF
abundance: -; j_gene: TRBJ2-3; d_gene: -; v_gene: TRBV12-5; CDR3nt: TGTGCTAGTGGTTTGGTATCAGTCACAGATACGCAGTATTTT; CDR3aa: CASGLVSVTDTQYF
abundance: -; j_gene: TRBJ2-1; d_gene: -; v_gene: TRBV3-1/TRBV3-2; CDR3nt: TGTGCCAGCAGCCAAGCGGGACTTTTGGCCAACAATGAGCAGTTCTTC; CDR3aa: CASSQAGLLANNEQFF
abundance: few; j_gene: TRBJ1-5; d_gene: -; v_gene: TRBV19; CDR3nt: TGTGCCAGTAGTAGCGGGGGGGACAATCAGCCCCAGCATTTT; CDR3aa: CASSSGGDNQPQHF
abundance: -; j_gene: TRBJ1-5; d_gene: TRBD1; v_gene: TRBV19; CDR3nt: TGTGCCACCTCACAGGGGGCGAGTCAGCCCCAGCATTTT; CDR3aa: CATSQGASQPQHF
abundance: -; j_gene: TRBJ1-1; d_gene: TRBD1; v_gene: TRBV6-1; CDR3nt: TGTGCCAGCAGTGAAAGGGGGCGACAAGCTGAAGCTTTCTTT; CDR3aa: CASSERGRQAEAFF
abundance: -; j_gene: TRBJ2-7; d_gene: -; v_gene: TRBV12-3/TRBV12-4; CDR3nt: TGTGCCAGCAGTTTGTCCTCGAGCTACGAGCAGTACTTC; CDR3aa: CASSLSSSYEQYF
abundance: -; j_gene: TRBJ1-5; d_gene: TRBD1; v_gene: TRBV3-1/TRBV3-2; CDR3nt: TGTGCCAGCAGCCAAGATACAGGGGGTGGCAATCAGCCCCAGCATTTT; CDR3aa: CASSQDTGGGNQPQHF
abundance: -; j_gene: TRBJ1-5; d_gene: TRBD1; v_gene: TRBV10-1; CDR3nt: TGCGCCAGCAGTGTCCGCTCGCGGGGAGAGGGACAGGGGACCTATCAGCCCCAGCATTTT; CDR3aa: CASSVRSRGEGQGTYQPQHF
abundance: many; j_gene: TRBJ1-2; d_gene: TRBD1; v_gene: TRBV7-9; CDR3nt: TGTGCCAGCAGCTTAGAGACGGGACAGACCTATGGCTACACCTTC; CDR3aa: CASSLETGQTYGYTF
abundance: -; j_gene: TRBJ2-5; d_gene: TRBD1; v_gene: TRBV6-5; CDR3nt: TGTGCCAGCAGTTCCGGACAGGGGAGAGGGACCCAGTACTTC; CDR3aa: CASSSGQGRGTQYF
abundance: -; j_gene: TRBJ2-1; d_gene: TRBD2; v_gene: TRBV7-9; CDR3nt: TGTGCCAGCATAAGACTAGCGCAAATGGATGAGCAGTTCTTC; CDR3aa: CASIRLAQMDEQFF
abundance: -; j_gene: TRBJ2-5; d_gene: -; v_gene: TRBV11-2; CDR3nt: TGTGCCAGCAGCTTAGACAGACAAGAGACCCAGTACTTC; CDR3aa: CASSLDRQETQYF